This T cell receptor (beta chain) was sequenced during a study of OX40 agonist ivuxolimab in advanced cancers. Data came from immunoSEQ multiplex PCR; TCRdb stores just in-frame clones and leaves some out. The sample records approximately 48,000 clones, around nine tenths being singletons. Germline V lookup: CDR1 SGDLS, CDR2 YYNGEE. The CDR3 spans 14 residues. V lost 3 bases, J lost 2 bases, and 12 bases lay in between. This TCR was sampled from an adult with an advanced solid tumor such as melanoma, head and neck, liver or kidney cancer. This rearrangement joins TRBV9 to TRBJ2-7; D is tentatively TRBD1 or TRBD2 (5 bases each). Sequences were derived from CD4+ or CD8+ T cells sorted from blood, sampled in a trial of the OX40 agonist ivuxolimab. In DNA, the CDR3 is TGTGCCAGCAGCGACCGGGACGGACCCTACGAGCAGTACTTC. Protein sequence: CASSDRDGPYEQYF. Together with reference TRBV9 and TRBJ2-7, the CDR3 gives the full variable domain: DSGVTQTPKHLITATGQRVTLRCSPRSGDLSVYWYQQSLDQGLQFLIQYYNGEERAKGNILERFSAQQFPDLHSELNLSSLELGDSALYFCASSDRDGPYEQYFGPGTRLTVT.